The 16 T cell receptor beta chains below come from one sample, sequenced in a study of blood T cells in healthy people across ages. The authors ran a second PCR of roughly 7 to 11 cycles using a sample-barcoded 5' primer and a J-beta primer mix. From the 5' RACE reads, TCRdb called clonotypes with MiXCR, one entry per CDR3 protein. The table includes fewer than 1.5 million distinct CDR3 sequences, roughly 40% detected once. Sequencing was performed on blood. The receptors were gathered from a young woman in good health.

CDR3 in amino acids: CASRLAGGSLDTQYF. CDR3 sequence (DNA): TGTGCCAGTAGGTTAGCGGGAGGATCTTTAGATACGCAGTATTTT. The chain couples TRBV6-5 to TRBJ2-3; 10 positions agree with TRBD2. CDR3 length: 15 residues. Germline V CDR1 and CDR2: MNHEY, SVGAGI. The ends lost 9 bases at V and 5 bases at J; junction bases unmatched: 11.

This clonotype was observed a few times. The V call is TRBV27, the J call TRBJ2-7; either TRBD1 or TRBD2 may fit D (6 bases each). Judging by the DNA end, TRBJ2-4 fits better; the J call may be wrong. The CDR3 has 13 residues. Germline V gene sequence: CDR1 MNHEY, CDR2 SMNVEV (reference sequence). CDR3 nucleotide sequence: TGTGCCAGCAGTTTATTGGGGGGCGACATTCAGTACTTC. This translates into CASSLLGGDIQYF.

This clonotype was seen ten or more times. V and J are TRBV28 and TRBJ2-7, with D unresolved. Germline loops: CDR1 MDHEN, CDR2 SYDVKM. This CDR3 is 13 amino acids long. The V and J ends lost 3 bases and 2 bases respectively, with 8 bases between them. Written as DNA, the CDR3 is TGTGCCAGCAGTTTCGTCGGAACCTACGAGCAGTACTTC. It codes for CASSFVGTYEQYF.

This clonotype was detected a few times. Here the CDR3 DNA reads TGTGCCATCAGTGAGAGGCTAGCGGGTACCTACGAGCAGTTCTTC. Its translation: CAISERLAGTYEQFF. The chain has TRBV10-3 and TRBJ2-1; 8 positions match TRBD2. There are 15 residues in the CDR3. CDR1 is ENHRY and CDR2 is SYGVKD in the germline V gene. Trimming cost V 2 bases and J 10 bases; bases outside gene matches: 10.

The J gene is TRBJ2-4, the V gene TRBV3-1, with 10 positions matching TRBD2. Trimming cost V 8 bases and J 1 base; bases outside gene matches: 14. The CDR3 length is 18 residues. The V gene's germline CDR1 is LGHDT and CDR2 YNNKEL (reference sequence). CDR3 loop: CASSQGASGGDAKNIQYF. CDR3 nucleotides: TGTGCCAGCTCCCAAGGGGCTAGCGGGGGCGACGCCAAAAACATTCAGTACTTC.

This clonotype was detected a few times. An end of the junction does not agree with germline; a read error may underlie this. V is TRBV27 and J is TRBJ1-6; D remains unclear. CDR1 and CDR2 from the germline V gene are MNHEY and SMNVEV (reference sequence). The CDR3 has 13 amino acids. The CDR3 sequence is CVSSRGYNSPLHF. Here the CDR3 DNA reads TGTGTCAGCAGTCGGGGTTATAATTCACCCCTCCACTTT.

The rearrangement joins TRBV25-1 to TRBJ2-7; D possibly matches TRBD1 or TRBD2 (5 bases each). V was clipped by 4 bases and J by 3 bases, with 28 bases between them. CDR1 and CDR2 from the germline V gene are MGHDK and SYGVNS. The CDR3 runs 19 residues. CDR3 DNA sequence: TGTGCCAGCAGTGCATGGGGTACGGGGCCTTGGACTTCCCTCTACGAGCAGTACTTC. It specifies CASSAWGTGPWTSLYEQYF.

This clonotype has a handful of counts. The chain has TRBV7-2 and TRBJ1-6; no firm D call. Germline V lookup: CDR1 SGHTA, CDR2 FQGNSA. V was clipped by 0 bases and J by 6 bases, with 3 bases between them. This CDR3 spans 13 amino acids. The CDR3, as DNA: TGTGCCAGCAGCTTAGCGGTTAATTCACCCCTCCACTTT. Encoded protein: CASSLAVNSPLHF.

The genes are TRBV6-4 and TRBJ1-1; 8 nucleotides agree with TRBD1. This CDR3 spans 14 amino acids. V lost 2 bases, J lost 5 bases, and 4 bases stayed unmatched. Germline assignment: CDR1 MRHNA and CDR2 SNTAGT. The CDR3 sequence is CASSDGQGRTEAFF. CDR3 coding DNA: TGTGCCAGCAGTGACGGACAGGGTCGGACTGAAGCTTTCTTT.

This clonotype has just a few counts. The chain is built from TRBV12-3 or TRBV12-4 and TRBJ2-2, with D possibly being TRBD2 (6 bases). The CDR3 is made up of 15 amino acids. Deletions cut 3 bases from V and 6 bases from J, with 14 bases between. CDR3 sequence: CASSFGGKRAGELFF. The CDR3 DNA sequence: TGTGCCAGCAGTTTTGGCGGGAAACGGGCCGGGGAGCTGTTTTTT.

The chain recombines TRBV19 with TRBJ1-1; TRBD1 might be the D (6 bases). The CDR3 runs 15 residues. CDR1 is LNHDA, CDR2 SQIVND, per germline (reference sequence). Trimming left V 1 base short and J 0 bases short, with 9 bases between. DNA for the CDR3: TGTGCCAGTAGTATAGGGGGACACCTGAACACTGAAGCTTTCTTT. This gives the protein CASSIGGHLNTEAFF.

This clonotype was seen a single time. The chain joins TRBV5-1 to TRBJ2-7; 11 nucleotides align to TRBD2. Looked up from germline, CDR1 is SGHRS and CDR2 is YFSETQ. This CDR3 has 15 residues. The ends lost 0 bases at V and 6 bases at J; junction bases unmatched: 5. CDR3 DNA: TGCGCCAGCAGCTTGGGTACTAGCGGGGGTCGCGAGCAGTACTTC. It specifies CASSLGTSGGREQYF.

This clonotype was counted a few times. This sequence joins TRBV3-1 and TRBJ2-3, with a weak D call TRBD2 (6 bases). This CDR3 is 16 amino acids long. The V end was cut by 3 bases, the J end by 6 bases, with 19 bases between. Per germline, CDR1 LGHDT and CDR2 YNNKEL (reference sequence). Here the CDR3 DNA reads TGTGCCAGCAGCCAGGATCCCCAACTAGCTTCGGATACGCAGTATTTT. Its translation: CASSQDPQLASDTQYF.

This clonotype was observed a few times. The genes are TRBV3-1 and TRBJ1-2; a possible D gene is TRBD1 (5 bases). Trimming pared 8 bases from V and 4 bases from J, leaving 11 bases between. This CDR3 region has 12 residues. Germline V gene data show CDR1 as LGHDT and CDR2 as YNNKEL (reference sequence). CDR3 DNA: TGTGCCAGCCCAACGGGGCCCTATGGCTACACCTTC. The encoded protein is CASPTGPYGYTF.

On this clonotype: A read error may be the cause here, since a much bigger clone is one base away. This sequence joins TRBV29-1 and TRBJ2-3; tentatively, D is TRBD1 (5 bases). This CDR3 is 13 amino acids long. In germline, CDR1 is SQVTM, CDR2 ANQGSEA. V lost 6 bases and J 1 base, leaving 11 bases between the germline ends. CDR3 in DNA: TGCAGCGTGGGGCGGCTGCGCACAGATACGCAGTATTTT. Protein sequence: CSVGRLRTDTQYF.

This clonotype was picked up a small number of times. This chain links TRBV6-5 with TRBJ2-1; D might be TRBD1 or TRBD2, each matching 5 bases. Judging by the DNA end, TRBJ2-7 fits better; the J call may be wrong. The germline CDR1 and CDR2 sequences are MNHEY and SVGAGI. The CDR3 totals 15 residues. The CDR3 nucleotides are TGTGCCAGCGGTCCCACGGGGCTGACCTACAATGAGCAGTACTTC. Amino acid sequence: CASGPTGLTYNEQYF.